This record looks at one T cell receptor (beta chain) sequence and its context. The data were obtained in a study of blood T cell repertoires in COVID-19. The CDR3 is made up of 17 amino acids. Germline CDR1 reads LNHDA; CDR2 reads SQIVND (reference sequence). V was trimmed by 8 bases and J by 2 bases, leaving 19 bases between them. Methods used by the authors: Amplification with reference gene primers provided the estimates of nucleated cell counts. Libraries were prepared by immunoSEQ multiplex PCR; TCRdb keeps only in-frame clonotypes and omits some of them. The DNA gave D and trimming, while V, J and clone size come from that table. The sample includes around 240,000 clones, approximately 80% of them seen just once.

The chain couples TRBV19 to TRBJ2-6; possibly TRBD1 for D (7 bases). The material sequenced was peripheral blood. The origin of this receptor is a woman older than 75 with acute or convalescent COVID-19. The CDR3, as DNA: TGTGCCAGTGGAGGGGGCGAGTCTCTAACTGGGGCCAACGTCCTGACTTTC. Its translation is CASGGGESLTGANVLTF.